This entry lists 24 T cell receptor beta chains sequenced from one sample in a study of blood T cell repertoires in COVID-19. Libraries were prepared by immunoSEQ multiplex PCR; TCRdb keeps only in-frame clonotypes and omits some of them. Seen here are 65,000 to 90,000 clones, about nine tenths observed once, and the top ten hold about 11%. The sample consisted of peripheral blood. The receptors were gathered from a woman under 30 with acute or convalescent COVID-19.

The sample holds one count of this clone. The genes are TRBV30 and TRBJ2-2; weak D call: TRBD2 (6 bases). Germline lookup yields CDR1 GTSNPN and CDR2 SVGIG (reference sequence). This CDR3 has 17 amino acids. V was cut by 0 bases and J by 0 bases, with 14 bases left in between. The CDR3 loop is CAWSVLAGRPNTGELFF. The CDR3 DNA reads TGTGCCTGGAGTGTATTGGCAGGGAGGCCGAACACCGGGGAGCTGTTTTTT.

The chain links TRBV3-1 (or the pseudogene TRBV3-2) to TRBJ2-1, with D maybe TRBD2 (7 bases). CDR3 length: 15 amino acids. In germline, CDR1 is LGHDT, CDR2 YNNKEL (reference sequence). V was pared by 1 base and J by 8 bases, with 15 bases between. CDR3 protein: CASSQAVGGPYEQFF. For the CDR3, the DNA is TGTGCCAGCAGCCAAGCTGTGGGGGGGCCGTATGAGCAGTTCTTC.

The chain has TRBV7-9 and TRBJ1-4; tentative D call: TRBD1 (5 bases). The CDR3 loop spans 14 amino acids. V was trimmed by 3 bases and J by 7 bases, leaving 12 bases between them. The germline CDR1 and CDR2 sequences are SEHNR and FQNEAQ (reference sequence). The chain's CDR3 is CASSLGQGPEKLFF. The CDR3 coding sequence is TGTGCCAGCAGCTTGGGGCAGGGTCCTGAAAAACTGTTTTTT. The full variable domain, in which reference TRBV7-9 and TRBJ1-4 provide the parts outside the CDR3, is DTGVSQNPRHKITKRGQNVTFRCDPISEHNRLYWYRQTLGQGPEFLTYFQNEAQLEKSRLLSDRFSAERPKGSFSTLEIQRTEQGDSAMYLCASSLGQGPEKLFFGSGTQLSVL.

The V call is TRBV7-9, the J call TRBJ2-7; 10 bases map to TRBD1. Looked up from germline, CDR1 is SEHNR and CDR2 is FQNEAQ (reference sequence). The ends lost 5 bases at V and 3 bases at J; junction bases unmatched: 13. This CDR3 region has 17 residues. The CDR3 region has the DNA TGTGCCAGCAGCGCGCTCAGGACAGGGGGAGGCGGCTACGAGCAGTACTTC. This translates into CASSALRTGGGGYEQYF.

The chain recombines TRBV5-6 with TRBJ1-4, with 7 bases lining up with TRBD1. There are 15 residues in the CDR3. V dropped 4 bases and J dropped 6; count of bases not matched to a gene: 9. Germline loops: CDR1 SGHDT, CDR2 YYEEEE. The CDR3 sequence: CASSRLQGLDEKLFF. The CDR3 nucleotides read TGTGCCAGCAGCCGCCTACAGGGGTTAGATGAAAAACTGTTTTTT.

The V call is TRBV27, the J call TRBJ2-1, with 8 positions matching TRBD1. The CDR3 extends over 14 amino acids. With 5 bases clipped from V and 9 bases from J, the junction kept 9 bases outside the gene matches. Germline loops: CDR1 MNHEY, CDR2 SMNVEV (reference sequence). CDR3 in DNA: TGTGCCAGCAGTCCAGGACAGGGTTACGGTGAGCAGTTCTTC. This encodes CASSPGQGYGEQFF.

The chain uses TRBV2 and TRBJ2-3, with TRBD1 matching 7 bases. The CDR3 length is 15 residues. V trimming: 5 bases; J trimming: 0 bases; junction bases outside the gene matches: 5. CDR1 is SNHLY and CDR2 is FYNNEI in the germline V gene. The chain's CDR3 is CASSPGQRSTDTQYF. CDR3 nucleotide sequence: TGTGCCAGCAGTCCGGGACAGAGAAGCACAGATACGCAGTATTTT.

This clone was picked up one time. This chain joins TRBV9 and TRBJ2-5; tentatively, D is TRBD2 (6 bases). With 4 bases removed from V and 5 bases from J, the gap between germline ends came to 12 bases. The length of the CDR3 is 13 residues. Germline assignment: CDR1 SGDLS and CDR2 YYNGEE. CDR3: CASSPGRRETQYF. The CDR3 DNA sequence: TGTGCCAGCAGCCCGGGGAGGAGGGAGACCCAGTACTTC.

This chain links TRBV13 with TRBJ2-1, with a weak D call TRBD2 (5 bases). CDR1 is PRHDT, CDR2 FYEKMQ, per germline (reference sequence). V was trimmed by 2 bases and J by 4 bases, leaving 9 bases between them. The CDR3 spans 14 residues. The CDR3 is CASSLSSFYNEQFF. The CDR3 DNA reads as TGTGCCAGCAGCTTATCTAGCTTTTACAATGAGCAGTTCTTC.

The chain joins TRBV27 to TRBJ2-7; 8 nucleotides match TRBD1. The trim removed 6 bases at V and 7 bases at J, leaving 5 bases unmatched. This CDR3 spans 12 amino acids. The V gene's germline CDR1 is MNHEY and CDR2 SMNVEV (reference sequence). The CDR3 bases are TGTGCCAGCAGGACCGGGACAGGTGAGCAGTACTTC. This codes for CASRTGTGEQYF.

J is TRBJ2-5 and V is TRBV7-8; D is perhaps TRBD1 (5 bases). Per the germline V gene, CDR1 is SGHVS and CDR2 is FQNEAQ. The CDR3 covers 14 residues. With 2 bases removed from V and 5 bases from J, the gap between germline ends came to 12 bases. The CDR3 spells CASSLRGMGETQYF. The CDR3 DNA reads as TGTGCCAGCAGCTTAAGGGGAATGGGGGAGACCCAGTACTTC. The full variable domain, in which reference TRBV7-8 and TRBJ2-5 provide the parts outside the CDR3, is GAGVSQSPRYKVAKRGQDVALRCDPISGHVSLFWYQQALGQGPEFLTYFQNEAQLDKSGLPSDRFFAERPEGSVSTLKIQRTQQEDSAVYLCASSLRGMGETQYFGPGTRLLVL.

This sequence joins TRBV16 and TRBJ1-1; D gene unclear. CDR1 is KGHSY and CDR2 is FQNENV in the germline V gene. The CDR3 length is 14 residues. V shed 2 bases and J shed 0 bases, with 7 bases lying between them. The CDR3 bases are TGTGCCAGCAGCCAAGAATTAGTGAACACTGAAGCTTTCTTT. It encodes CASSQELVNTEAFF.

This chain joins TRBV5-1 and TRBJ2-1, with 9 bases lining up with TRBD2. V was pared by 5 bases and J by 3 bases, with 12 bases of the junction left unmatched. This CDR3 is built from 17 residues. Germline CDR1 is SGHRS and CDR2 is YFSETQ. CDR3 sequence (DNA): TGCGCCAGCAGGGAAACCCTAGCGGGGTCGCTCTACAATGAGCAGTTCTTC. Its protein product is CASRETLAGSLYNEQFF.

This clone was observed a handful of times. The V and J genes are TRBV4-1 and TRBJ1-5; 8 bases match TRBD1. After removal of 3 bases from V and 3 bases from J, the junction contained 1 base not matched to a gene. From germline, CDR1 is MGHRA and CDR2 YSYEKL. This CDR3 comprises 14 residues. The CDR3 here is CASSQGQANQPQHF. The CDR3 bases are TGCGCCAGCAGCCAGGGACAGGCCAATCAGCCCCAGCATTTT.

The chain's CDR3 is CASSLASGYEQYF. The CDR3 DNA is TGCGCCAGCAGCTTGGCCTCAGGGTACGAGCAGTACTTC. V and J are TRBV5-1 and TRBJ2-7; TRBD1 is a possible D gene (5 bases). Looked up from germline, CDR1 is SGHRS and CDR2 is YFSETQ. CDR3 length equals 13 residues. Trimming removed 0 bases at V and 4 bases at J, with 8 bases between. The complete variable domain, with remaining parts taken from reference TRBV5-1 and TRBJ2-7, reads KAGVTQTPRYLIKTRGQQVTLSCSPISGHRSVSWYQQTPGQGLQFLFEYFSETQRNKGNFPGRFSGRQFSNSRSEMNVSTLELGDSALYLCASSLASGYEQYFGPGTRLTVT.

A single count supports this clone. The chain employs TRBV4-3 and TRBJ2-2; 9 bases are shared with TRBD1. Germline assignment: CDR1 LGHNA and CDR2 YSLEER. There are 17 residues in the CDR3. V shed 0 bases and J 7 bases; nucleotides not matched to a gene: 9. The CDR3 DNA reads TGCGCCAGCAGCCAAGATCCGGGACAGGGACGCGTCGGGGAGCTGTTTTTT. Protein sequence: CASSQDPGQGRVGELFF.

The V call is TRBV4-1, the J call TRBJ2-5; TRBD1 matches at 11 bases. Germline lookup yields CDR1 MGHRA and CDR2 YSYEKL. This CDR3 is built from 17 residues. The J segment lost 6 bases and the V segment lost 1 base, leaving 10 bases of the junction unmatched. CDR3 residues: CASSQGDWTGGVKTQYF. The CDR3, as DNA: TGCGCCAGCAGCCAAGGGGACTGGACAGGGGGCGTAAAGACCCAGTACTTC.

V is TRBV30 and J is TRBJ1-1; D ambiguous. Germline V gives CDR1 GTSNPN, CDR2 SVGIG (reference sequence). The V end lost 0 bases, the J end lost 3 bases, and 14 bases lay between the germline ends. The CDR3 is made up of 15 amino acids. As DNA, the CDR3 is TGTGCCTGGAGTGTAGGATATCGGGTGGACACTGAAGCTTTCTTT. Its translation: CAWSVGYRVDTEAFF.

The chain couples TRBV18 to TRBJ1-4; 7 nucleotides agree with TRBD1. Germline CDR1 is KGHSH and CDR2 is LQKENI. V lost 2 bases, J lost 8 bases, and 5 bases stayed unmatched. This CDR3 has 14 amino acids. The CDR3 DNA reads TGTGCCAGCTCACCATCCGGGACAGACGAAAAACTGTTTTTT. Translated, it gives CASSPSGTDEKLFF.

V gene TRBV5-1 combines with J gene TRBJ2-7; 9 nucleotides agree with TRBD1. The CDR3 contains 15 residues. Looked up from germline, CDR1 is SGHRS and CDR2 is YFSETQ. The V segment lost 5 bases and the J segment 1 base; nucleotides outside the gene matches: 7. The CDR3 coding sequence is TGCGCCAGCAGGGAACCGGGACAGGGATCCTACGAGCAGTACTTC. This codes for CASREPGQGSYEQYF.

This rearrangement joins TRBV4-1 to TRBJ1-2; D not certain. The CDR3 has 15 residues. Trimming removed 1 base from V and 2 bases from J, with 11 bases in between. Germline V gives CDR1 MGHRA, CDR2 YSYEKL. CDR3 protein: CASSQVPILNYGYTF. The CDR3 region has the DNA TGCGCCAGCAGCCAAGTTCCTATCCTCAACTATGGCTACACCTTC.

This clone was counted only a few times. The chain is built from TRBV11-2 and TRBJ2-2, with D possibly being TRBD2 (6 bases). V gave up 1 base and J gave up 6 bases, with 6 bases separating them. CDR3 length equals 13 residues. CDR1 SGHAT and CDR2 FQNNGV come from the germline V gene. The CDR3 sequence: CASSLGEAGELFF. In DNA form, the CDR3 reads TGTGCCAGCAGCTTAGGGGAGGCCGGGGAGCTGTTTTTT.

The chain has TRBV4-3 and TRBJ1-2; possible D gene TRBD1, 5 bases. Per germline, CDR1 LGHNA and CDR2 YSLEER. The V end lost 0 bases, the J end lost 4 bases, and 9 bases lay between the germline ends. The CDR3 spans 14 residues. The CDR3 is CASSQDPRVYGYTF. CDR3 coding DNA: TGCGCCAGCAGCCAAGATCCCAGGGTCTATGGCTACACCTTC.

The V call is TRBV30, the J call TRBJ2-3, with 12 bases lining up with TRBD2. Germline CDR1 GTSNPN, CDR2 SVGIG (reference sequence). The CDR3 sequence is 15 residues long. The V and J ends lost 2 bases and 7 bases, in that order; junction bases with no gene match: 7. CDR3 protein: CAWSRSSGGANTQYF. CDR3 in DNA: TGTGCCTGGAGTCGTTCTAGCGGGGGGGCGAATACGCAGTATTTT.